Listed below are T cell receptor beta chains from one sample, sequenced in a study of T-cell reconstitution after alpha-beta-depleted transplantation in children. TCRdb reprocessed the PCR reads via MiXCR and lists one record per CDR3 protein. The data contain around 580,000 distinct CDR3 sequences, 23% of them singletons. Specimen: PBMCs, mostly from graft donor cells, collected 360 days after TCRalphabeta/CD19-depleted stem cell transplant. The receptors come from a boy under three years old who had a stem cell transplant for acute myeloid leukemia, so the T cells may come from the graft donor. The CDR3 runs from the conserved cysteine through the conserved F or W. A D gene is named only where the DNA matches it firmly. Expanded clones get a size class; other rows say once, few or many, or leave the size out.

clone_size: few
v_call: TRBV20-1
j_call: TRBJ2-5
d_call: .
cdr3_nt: TGCAGTGCTGGAAGACCCCAAGAGACCCAGTACTTC
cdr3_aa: CSAGRPQETQYF

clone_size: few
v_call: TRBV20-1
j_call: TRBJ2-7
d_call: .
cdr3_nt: TGCAGTGCTAGGTCCCACTACGAGCAGTACTTC
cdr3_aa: CSARSHYEQYF

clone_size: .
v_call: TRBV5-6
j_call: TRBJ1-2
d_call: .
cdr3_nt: TGTGCCAGCAGCTTGAGGGGTCTCGGCTACACCTTC
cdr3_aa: CASSLRGLGYTF

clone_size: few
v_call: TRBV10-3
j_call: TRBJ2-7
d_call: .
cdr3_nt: TGTGCCATCAGTGAGCACCCCTACGAGCAGTACTTC
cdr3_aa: CAISEHPYEQYF

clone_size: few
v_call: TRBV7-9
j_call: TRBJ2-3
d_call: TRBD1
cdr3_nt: TGTGCCAGCAGCATGCTGGACAGGGGTCGAGAAGATACGCAGTATTTT
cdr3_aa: CASSMLDRGREDTQYF

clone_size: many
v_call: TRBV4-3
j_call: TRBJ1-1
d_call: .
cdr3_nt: TGCGCCAGCAGCCAAGTTGTAGGGGTCACTGAAGCTTTCTTT
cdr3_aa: CASSQVVGVTEAFF

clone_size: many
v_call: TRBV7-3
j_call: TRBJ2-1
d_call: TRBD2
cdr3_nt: TGTGCCAGCAGCTTAGCCAGCGGGGGCCTGGAAGAGCAGTTCTTC
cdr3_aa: CASSLASGGLEEQFF

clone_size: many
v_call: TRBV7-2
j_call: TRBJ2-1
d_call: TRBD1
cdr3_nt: TGTGCCAGCAGCTTAGTCGGGACAGGGGAGTACAATGAGCAGTTCTTC
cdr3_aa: CASSLVGTGEYNEQFF

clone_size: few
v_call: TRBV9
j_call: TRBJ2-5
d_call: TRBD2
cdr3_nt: TGTGCCAGCAGCACACACCTAGCGGGGGGCCAAGAGACCCAGTACTTC
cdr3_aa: CASSTHLAGGQETQYF

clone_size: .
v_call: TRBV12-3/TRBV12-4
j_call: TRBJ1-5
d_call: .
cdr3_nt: TGTGCCAGCAGCCCAGATGGGTTCAATCAGCCCCAGCATTTT
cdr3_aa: CASSPDGFNQPQHF

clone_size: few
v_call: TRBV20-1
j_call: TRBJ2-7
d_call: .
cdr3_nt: TGCAGTGCTCTCCGGGACTCGCGAAACGAGCAGTACTTC
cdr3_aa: CSALRDSRNEQYF

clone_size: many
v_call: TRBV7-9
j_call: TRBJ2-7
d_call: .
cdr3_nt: TGTGCCAGCAGCCGGCTGGGGTCGAACGAGCAGTACTTC
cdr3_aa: CASSRLGSNEQYF

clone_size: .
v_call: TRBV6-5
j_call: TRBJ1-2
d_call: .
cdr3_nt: TGTGCCAGCAGTCATCTACAGATAACTAACTATGGCTACACCTTC
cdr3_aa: CASSHLQITNYGYTF

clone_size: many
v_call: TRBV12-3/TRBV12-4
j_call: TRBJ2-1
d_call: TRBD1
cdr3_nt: TGTGCCAGCCTCACCCGGGACAGGGAAAACAATGAGCAGTTCTTC
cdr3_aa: CASLTRDRENNEQFF

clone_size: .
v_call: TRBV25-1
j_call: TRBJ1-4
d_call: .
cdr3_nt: TGTGCCAGCAGTGTGACGGGATCAGAAAAACTGTTTTTT
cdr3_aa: CASSVTGSEKLFF

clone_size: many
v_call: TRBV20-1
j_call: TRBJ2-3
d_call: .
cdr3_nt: TGCAGTGCCCAACGGGGGATCACAGATACGCAGTATTTT
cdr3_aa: CSAQRGITDTQYF

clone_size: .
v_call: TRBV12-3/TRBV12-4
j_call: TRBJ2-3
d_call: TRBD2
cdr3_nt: TGTGCCAGCAGTCCCGGACTAGCGGGGGGGCCGGGAAGCACAGATACGCAGTATTTT
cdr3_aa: CASSPGLAGGPGSTDTQYF

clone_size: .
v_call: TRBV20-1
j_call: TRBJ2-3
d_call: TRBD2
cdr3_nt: TGCAGTGGGGCCGGGACTAGGCGCACAGATACGCAGTATTTT
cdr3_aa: CSGAGTRRTDTQYF

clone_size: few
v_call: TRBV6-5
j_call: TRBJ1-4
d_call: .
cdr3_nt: TGTGCCAGCAGTTACTGGGGGGCTCGTGGCGAAAAACTGTTTTTT
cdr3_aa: CASSYWGARGEKLFF

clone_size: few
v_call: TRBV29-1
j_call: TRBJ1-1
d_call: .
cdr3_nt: TGCAGCGTTCTCCCGCCCGGTAACACTGAAGCTTTCTTT
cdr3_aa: CSVLPPGNTEAFF

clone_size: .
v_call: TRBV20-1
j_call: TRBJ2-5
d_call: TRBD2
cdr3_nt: TGCAGTGCTAGGGGGGGACTAGCGGGGCAATGGACCCAGTACTTC
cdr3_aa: CSARGGLAGQWTQYF

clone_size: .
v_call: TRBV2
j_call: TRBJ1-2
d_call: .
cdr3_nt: TGTGCCAGCAGAGCTAATGGCTACACCTTC
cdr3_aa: CASRANGYTF

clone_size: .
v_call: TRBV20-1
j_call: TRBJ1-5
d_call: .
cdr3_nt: TGCAGTGCTAGTAGGCAGCCTAGCAATCAGCCCCAGCATTTT
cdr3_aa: CSASRQPSNQPQHF

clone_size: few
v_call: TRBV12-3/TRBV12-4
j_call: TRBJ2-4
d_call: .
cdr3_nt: TGTGCCAGCAGTTTGGGGTGGCAAGGCAGCATTCAGTACTTC
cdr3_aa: CASSLGWQGSIQYF

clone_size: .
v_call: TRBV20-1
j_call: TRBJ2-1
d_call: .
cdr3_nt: TGCAGTGCCAGCCGGACAGTCTACAATGAGCAGTTCTTC
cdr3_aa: CSASRTVYNEQFF

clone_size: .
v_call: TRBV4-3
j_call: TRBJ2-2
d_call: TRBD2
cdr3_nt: TGCGCCAGCAGCCATCGGGGGGACGGGGAGCTGTTTTTT
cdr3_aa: CASSHRGDGELFF

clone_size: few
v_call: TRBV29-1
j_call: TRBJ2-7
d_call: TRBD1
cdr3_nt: TGCAGCGTTAGGACAGGGGAAGGCTACGAGCAGTACTTC
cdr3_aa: CSVRTGEGYEQYF

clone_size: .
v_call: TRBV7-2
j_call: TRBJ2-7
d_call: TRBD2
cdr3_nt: TGTGCCAGCAGCTTAATTGGAGCGGGGGGCAACGAGCAGTACTTC
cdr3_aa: CASSLIGAGGNEQYF

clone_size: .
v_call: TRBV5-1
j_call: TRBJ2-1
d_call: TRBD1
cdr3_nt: TGCGCCAGCAGCGACAGGGGGGGTACCTACAATGAGCAGTTCTTC
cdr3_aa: CASSDRGGTYNEQFF

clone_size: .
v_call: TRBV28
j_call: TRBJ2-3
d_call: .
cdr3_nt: TGTGCCAGCAGTCCGTATTCGGGAGATACGCAGTATTTT
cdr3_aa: CASSPYSGDTQYF

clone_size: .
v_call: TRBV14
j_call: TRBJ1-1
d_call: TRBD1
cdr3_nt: TGTGCCAGCAGCTCAAGGGAGACAGGGGGCCTTAAAGCTTTCTTT
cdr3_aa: CASSSRETGGLKAFF

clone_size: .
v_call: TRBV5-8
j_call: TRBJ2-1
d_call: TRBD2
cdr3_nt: TGTGCCAGCAGCTCTAAAGCGGGGGGGCCGAATGAGCAGTTCTTC
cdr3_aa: CASSSKAGGPNEQFF

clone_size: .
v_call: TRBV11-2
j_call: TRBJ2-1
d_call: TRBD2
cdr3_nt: TGTGCCAGCAGCTTAGAGGGGGGGGTTAGCTCCTACAATGAGCAGTTCTTC
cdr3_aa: CASSLEGGVSSYNEQFF

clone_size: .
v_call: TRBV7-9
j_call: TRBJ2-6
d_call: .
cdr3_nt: TGTGCCAGCAGCCTCGAACCGGGACCCAACGTCCTGACTTTC
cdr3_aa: CASSLEPGPNVLTF

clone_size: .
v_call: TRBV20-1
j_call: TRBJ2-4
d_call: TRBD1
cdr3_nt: TGCAGTGCTCGGGACAGCCTAGAAAACATTCAGTACTTC
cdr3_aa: CSARDSLENIQYF

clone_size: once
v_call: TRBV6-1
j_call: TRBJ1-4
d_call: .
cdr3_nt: TGTGCCACCAAGGGGGGGATTAATGAAAAACTGTTTTTT
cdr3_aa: CATKGGINEKLFF

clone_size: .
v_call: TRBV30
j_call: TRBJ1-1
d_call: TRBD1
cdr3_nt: TGTGCCTGTGACTTCGGGACAGAAAACACTGAAGCTTTCTTT
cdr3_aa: CACDFGTENTEAFF